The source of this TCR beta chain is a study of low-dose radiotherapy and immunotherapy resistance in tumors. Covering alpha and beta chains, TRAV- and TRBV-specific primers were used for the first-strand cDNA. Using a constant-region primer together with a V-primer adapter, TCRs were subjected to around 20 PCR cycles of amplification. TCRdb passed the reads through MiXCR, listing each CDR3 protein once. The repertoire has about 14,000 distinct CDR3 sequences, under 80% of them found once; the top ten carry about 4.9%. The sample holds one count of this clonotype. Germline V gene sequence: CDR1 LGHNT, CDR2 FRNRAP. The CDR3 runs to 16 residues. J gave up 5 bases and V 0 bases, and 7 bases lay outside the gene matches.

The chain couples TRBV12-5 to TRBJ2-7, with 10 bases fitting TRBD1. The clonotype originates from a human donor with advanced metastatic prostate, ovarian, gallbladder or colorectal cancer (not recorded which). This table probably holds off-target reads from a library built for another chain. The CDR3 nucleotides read TGTGCTAGTGGTTTGGTCCTAGGGACAGGGGTGAACGAGCAGTACTTC. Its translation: CASGLVLGTGVNEQYF.